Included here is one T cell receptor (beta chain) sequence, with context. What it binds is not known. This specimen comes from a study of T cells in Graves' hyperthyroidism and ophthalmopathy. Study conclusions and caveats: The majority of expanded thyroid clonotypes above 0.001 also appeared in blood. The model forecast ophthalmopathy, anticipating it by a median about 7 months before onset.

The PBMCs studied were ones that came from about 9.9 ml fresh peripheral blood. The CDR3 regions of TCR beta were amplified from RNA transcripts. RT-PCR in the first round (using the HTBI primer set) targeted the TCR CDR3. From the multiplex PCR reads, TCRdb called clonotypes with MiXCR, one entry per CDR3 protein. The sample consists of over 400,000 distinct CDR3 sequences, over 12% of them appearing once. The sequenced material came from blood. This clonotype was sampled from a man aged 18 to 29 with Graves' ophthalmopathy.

CDR3 protein: CASSLYGGQTQETQYF. The CDR3 coding sequence is TGTGCCAGCAGTTTATATGGGGGACAGACCCAAGAGACCCAGTACTTC. The chain couples TRBV27 to TRBJ2-5; 7 bases map to TRBD1. This CDR3 has 16 amino acids. After removal of 1 base from V and 1 base from J, the junction contained 6 bases not matched to a gene. CDR1 and CDR2 (germline): MNHEY, SMNVEV (reference sequence).